One TCR beta chain is described in this entry. The antigen is not known. These data are taken from a study of blood T cells in healthy people across ages. The study, taken as a whole, reports: Long-lived donors had more naive CD4+ cells and higher diversity than aged donors. Observed TCR beta diversity per million T cells went down as age went up. This fall followed a roughly linear course with age. Diversity figures derived from one million T cells were judged to underestimate the true value.

This CDR3 contains 12 residues. V gave up 1 base and J gave up 12 bases, with 12 bases separating them. In germline, CDR1 is SGHAT, CDR2 FQDESV (reference sequence). Per-sample yields of isolated PBMCs were at least 6 million. PCR was performed a second time for about 6 to 12 cycles using a sample-barcoded 5' primer and a J-beta primer mix. TCRdb passed the 5' RACE reads through MiXCR, listing each CDR3 protein once. The sample holds hundreds of thousands of distinct CDR3 sequences; 52% are singletons and the top ten take approximately 13%. This receptor was taken from an elderly woman in good health. The gene calls are TRBV11-1 and TRBJ1-1; D uncertain. Sequenced sample: blood. The CDR3 spells CASSLEAGRTFF. CDR3 in DNA: TGTGCCAGCAGCTTAGAGGCAGGCAGAACTTTCTTT.